This TCR beta chain was sequenced in a study of Ad26.COV2.S vaccination and SARS-CoV-2 variants (dated by TCRdb to the early 2020s). Broadly, across the study: Vaccine-arm donors came from COV1001, a multicentre, randomized, double-blind, placebo-controlled phase I-IIa trial of Ad26.COV2.S in healthy adults. Ad26.COV2.S was given intramuscularly at 5x10^10 or 1x10^11 viral particles, as a single shot or as two shots 56 days apart. Sequencing of the TCRbeta repertoire served to evaluate the specificity and breadth of SARS-CoV-2-reactive T cell receptors following Ad26.COV2.S vaccination. The TCR-sequenced set comprised around 30 samples: around 20 Ad26.COV2.S vaccine recipients, 5 placebo recipients and 8 SARS-CoV-2 convalescent individuals. Participants in the trial were split at random into five groups of five each, receiving low-dose or high-dose Ad26.COV2.S once or twice, or else placebo on both occasions. Investigators remained blinded to trial group allocation during experiments and outcome assessment. Overall study outcomes, separate from this receptor: It was noted by the authors that total T cell responses may have been underestimated by the TCR breadth and depth analyses. Comparable non-spike TCR breadth was observed between vaccine and placebo recipients, consistent with only spike being contained in the vaccine. Comparing responses between vaccine doses or regimens was not something the study was powered to do. Substantial breadth of spike-specific CD8+ and CD4+ T cell responses was reported after vaccination. Compared with placebo recipients, Ad26.COV2.S recipients showed higher spike-specific TCR breadth (P = 0.0014).

In the germline V gene, CDR1 corresponds to SGHTA and CDR2 to FQGNSA. The CDR3 spans 14 residues, from the cysteine through the phenylalanine. Only the CDR3 portion is preserved as DNA: 42 bases, with reading frame beginning at the first base. Germline trimming: 5 bases from V, 4 bases from J; junction bases outside gene matches: 5. The immunoSEQ Assay was used to sequence TCRbeta CDR3 regions. After extraction, genomic DNA underwent amplification by bias-controlled multiplex PCR, followed by high-throughput sequencing. The original methods were these. To quantify the absolute abundance of every unique TCRbeta CDR3 region, sequences were collapsed and filtered. T cell fraction was estimated by normalization of TCRbeta template counts to usable DNA, with usable DNA being measured through amplification of reference genes present in all nucleated cells. Repertoire TCRs were annotated as SARS-CoV-2-specific when V gene, CDR3 amino acid sequence and J gene were exactly matched to a known reactive TCR set. The reference SARS-CoV-2 TCR set was derived from MIRA and filtered for enrichment in COVID-19-positive ImmuneCODE repertoires, a step that removed public or cross-reactive TCRs. Using the MIRA antigens, annotated TCRs were further analysed by specific ORF or by position within an ORF. Depth was the summed frequency of annotated unique rearrangements, while breadth was defined as annotated unique rearrangements over total unique productive rearrangements. Two-sided Wilcoxon rank-sum tests were applied when comparing TCR breadth between groups. TCRdb holds this immuneACCESS table with in-frame rearrangements only. Some clones are missing; in checked studies, unresolved V genes explain under half, and the rest has no known cause. D and trimming were read from the DNA, whereas the V and J calls and clone size are those reported in that table. This sample gives around 300,000 clones in total; 88% of them show up just once. The top ten constitute 6.4% of the sample.

The treatment or condition label, as the study defines it: some 19 received Ad26.COV2.S at low or high dose, single or two shots; about 5 received placebo; per-sample allocation not given. For vaccine and placebo recipients, the sequenced repertoires came from samples collected on day 63 after the first injection. In Cohort 1b, about two dozen adults aged 18-55 years were enrolled at a single site in Boston, USA, between 29 July and 7 August 2020. Ad26.COV2.S was a replication-incompetent adenovirus type 26 vector expressing a prefusion-stabilized SARS-CoV-2 spike protein from the original Wuhan strain. With respect to this clone: The antigen it recognizes is unknown. Qualities for individual bases were not recorded, and no much larger clone is one base off.

The specimen was peripheral blood, collected in a trial of Ad26.COV2.S vaccine versus placebo. This chain joins TRBV7-2 to TRBJ2-5, and 9 bases in between align with TRBD1. The TCR sequence derives from a person between 18 and 60 years old who received the Ad26.COV2.S COVID-19 vaccine or a placebo. This receptor has the CDR3 CASSVQQGAETQYF. At the DNA level, the sequence is TGTGCCAGCAGCGTACAACAGGGGGCAGAGACCCAGTACTTC.